This TCR beta chain was recovered during a study of chemoradiotherapy in HPV16-positive cancers. Measured with immunoSEQ multiplex PCR; TCRdb has only the in-frame clones, and not every one. The sample contains some 20,000 clones, 84% of which appear only once. The CDR3 has 13 amino acids. The V end lost 5 bases, the J end lost 4 bases, and 9 bases lay between the germline ends. Per the germline V gene, CDR1 is LNHDA and CDR2 is SQIVND (reference sequence). The chain has TRBV19 and TRBJ1-5; no clear D gene. The sequences come from blood, collected from a patient who underwent chemoradiotherapy. The sequence came from a human donor with HPV-associated anogenital cancer. The CDR3 loop is CASSADPNQPQHF. In DNA, the CDR3 is TGTGCCAGTAGTGCAGATCCTAATCAGCCCCAGCATTTT.